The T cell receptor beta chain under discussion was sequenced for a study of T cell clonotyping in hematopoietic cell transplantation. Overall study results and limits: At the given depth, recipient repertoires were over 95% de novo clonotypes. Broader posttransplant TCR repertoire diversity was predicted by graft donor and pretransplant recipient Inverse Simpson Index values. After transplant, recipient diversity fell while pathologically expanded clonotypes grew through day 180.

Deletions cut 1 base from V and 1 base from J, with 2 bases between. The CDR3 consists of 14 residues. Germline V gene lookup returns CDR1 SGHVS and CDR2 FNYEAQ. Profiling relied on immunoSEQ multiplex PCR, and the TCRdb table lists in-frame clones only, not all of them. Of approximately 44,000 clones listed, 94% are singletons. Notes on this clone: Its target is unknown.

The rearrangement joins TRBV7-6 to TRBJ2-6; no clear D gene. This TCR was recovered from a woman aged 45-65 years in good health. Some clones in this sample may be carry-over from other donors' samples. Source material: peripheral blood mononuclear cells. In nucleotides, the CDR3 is TGTGCCAGCAGCTTAGATTCTGGGGCCAACGTCCTGACTTTC. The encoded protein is CASSLDSGANVLTF.